These 16 T cell receptor beta chains share one sample of origin, sequenced in a study of blood T cells in healthy people across ages. Primers used in a second PCR of roughly 6 to 11 cycles were a sample-barcoded 5' primer and a J-beta primer mix. TCRdb passed the 5' RACE reads through MiXCR, listing each CDR3 protein once. The sample shows 550,000 to 650,000 distinct CDR3 sequences, approximately 30% of them seen only once. Sequenced: blood. The receptors come from a woman older than 75 in good health.

Only a few counts were recorded for this clonotype. The rearrangement links TRBV5-1 to TRBJ2-1, with a possible D match to TRBD2 (6 bases). This CDR3 spans 14 amino acids. With 4 bases removed from V and 4 bases from J, the gap between germline ends came to 12 bases. The germline V gene has CDR1 SGHRS and CDR2 YFSETQ. The CDR3 sequence is CASSKSGPYNEQFF. The DNA for the CDR3 is TGCGCCAGCAGCAAGAGCGGGCCATACAATGAGCAGTTCTTC.

The chain employs TRBV7-2 and TRBJ2-7; 14 positions agree with TRBD2. The CDR3 loop spans 17 amino acids. The ends lost 5 bases at V and 5 bases at J; junction bases unmatched: 11. The germline gives CDR1 SGHTA, CDR2 FQGNSA. The CDR3 DNA sequence: TGTGCCAGCAGCCCAGGACTAGCGGGGGGCTGGGGGAACGAGCAGTACTTC. Amino acids: CASSPGLAGGWGNEQYF.

This clonotype was recorded a few times. A read error may explain this, as a much larger clone is one base away. V and J are TRBV11-2 and TRBJ2-1; D unclear. The end of the DNA is better explained by TRBJ2-7, so the J call may be wrong. This CDR3 region has 13 residues. Germline V gives CDR1 SGHAT, CDR2 FQNNGV. CDR3 loop: CASSFGVYNEQYF. DNA for the CDR3: TGTGCCAGCAGCTTTGGGGTCTACAATGAGCAGTACTTC.

This clonotype was detected a few times. The chain recombines TRBV6-1 with TRBJ1-5; the D gene is possibly TRBD1 (5 bases). V was shortened by 3 bases and J by 5 bases, with 14 bases between the two germline ends. In germline, CDR1 is MNHNS, CDR2 SASEGT. The CDR3 is 15 residues long. CDR3 residues: CASSESRGTYQPQHF. The DNA of the CDR3 is TGTGCCAGCAGTGAGTCCAGAGGGACCTATCAGCCCCAGCATTTT.

There are many counts of this clonotype. The chain couples TRBV6-2 or TRBV6-3 to TRBJ2-3; D call uncertain. Germline V gene lookup returns CDR1 MNHEY and CDR2 SVGEGT. The CDR3 is 12 residues long. V gave up 7 bases and J gave up 2 bases, with 7 bases separating them. The CDR3: CASTDFTDTQYF. The CDR3 DNA is TGTGCCAGCACCGACTTCACAGATACGCAGTATTTT.

This clonotype was detected many times. Here the CDR3 DNA reads TGTGCCAGCAGGTATCGACAGGGAAGTACAGATACGCAGTATTTT. It yields the protein CASRYRQGSTDTQYF. The chain is built from TRBV12-3 or TRBV12-4 and TRBJ2-3; 7 bases map to TRBD1. CDR3 length equals 15 residues. V lost 6 bases and J lost 3; bases outside the gene matches: 9.

This clonotype was found many times. The chain couples TRBV5-1 to TRBJ1-1; D is possibly TRBD1 (6 bases). The CDR3 sequence is 14 residues long. Germline V gene data show CDR1 as SGHRS and CDR2 as YFSETQ. The V and J ends lost 0 bases and 5 bases respectively, with 11 bases between them. The CDR3, as DNA: TGCGCCAGCAGCTTGGGAGGACAGAAGACTGAAGCTTTCTTT. Translation gives CASSLGGQKTEAFF.

The chain couples TRBV4-1 to TRBJ2-1; D call uncertain. V was pared by 4 bases and J by 10 bases, with 14 bases between. This CDR3 region has 13 residues. Germline assignment: CDR1 MGHRA and CDR2 YSYEKL. In DNA, the CDR3 is TGCGCCAGCAGCCTATCCGTCTTCTACGAGCAGTTCTTC. Amino acid sequence: CASSLSVFYEQFF.

Here the CDR3 reads CASSLKPGTGGFRMGIQYF. In DNA, the CDR3 is TGTGCCAGCAGTTTAAAACCCGGGACAGGGGGGTTTCGCATGGGCATTCAGTACTTC. The chain links TRBV27 to TRBJ2-4, with 11 bases lining up with TRBD1. V trimming: 2 bases; J trimming: 9 bases; junction bases outside the gene matches: 18. The CDR3 sequence is 19 residues long. Germline CDR1 is MNHEY and CDR2 is SMNVEV (reference sequence).

In this sample, this clonotype turned up many times. CDR3 DNA: TGCGCCAGCAGTCCCTATCCACCGAACGAGGGATACCAAGAGACCCAGTACTTC. Translation gives CASSPYPPNEGYQETQYF. The rearrangement joins TRBV4-1 to TRBJ2-5; perhaps TRBD2 as D (5 bases). The CDR3 spans 18 residues. V was pared by 6 bases and J by 0 bases, with 23 bases between. In germline, CDR1 is MGHRA, CDR2 YSYEKL.

This clonotype was counted ten times or more. J is TRBJ1-2 and V is TRBV18; D is uncertain. This CDR3 region has 13 residues. The germline V gene encodes CDR1 KGHSH and CDR2 LQKENI. The V end was cut by 2 bases, the J end by 3 bases, with 7 bases between. CDR3 nucleotide sequence: TGTGCCAGCTCACCAGATATCGACTATGGCTACACCTTC. It codes for CASSPDIDYGYTF.

To note about this clonotype: Sequence at one end of the junction differs from germline and may be a read error. The chain recombines TRBV6-1 with TRBJ1-5; D is undetermined. The CDR3 length is 14 residues. Germline V gene data show CDR1 as MNHNS and CDR2 as SASEGT. The CDR3 sequence is CASSEAGGNQPQHF. The CDR3 coding sequence is TGTGCCAGCAGCGAAGCGGGAGGGAATCAGCCCCAGCATTTT.

Concerning this clonotype itself: A read error is possible here, since a much larger clone lies one base away. The chain uses TRBV7-8 and TRBJ2-4; 8 bases map to TRBD1. The CDR3 runs 20 residues. V was clipped by 4 bases and J by 0 bases; unmatched bases: 17. Looked up from germline, CDR1 is SGHVS and CDR2 is FQNEAQ. CDR3 amino acids: CASSSRGWTGPTLAKNIQYF. The CDR3 nucleotides are TGTGCCAGCAGCTCCAGAGGCTGGACAGGGCCAACCTTAGCCAAAAACATTCAGTACTTC. Full variable domain (outside the CDR3, taken from reference TRBV7-8 and TRBJ2-4): GAGVSQSPRYKVAKRGQDVALRCDPISGHVSLFWYQQALGQGPEFLTYFQNEAQLDKSGLPSDRFFAERPEGSVSTLKIQRTQQEDSAVYLCASSSRGWTGPTLAKNIQYFGAGTRLSVL.

There are many counts of this clonotype. The J gene is TRBJ2-3, the V gene TRBV7-3; 9 bases align to TRBD2. The trim removed 6 bases at V and 4 bases at J, leaving 8 bases unmatched. In germline, CDR1 is SGHTA, CDR2 FQGTGA. The CDR3 extends over 15 amino acids. The CDR3 DNA is TGTGCCAGCAGAACTTCTAGCGGGGAGGCAGATACGCAGTATTTT. This gives the protein CASRTSSGEADTQYF.

This chain links TRBV14 with TRBJ1-1; a weak D match, TRBD1 (5 bases). The germline V gene has CDR1 SGHDN and CDR2 FVKESK. CDR3 length: 11 residues. V lost 8 bases to trimming and J lost 10 bases, with 14 bases between them. The CDR3 coding sequence is TGTGCCAGCTCGAGGGGTATCTCAGCTTTCTTT. It codes for CASSRGISAFF.

At least ten counts were recorded for this clonotype. V and J are TRBV4-2 and TRBJ1-6; weak D call: TRBD1 (6 bases). This CDR3 is 18 amino acids long. Per germline, CDR1 LGHNA and CDR2 YNFKEQ. The V end lost 0 bases, the J end lost 0 bases, and 12 bases lay between the germline ends. In nucleotides, the CDR3 is TGTGCCAGCAGCCAAGATAGACAGGAGAGCTCCTATAATTCACCCCTCCACTTT. Amino acid sequence: CASSQDRQESSYNSPLHF.